The 19 T cell receptor beta chains below all came from one sample that was sequenced in a study of high-grade serous ovarian cancer treatment subgroups. Some clones are missing from TCRdb's copy, which holds only in-frame ones; the method was immunoSEQ multiplex PCR. The sample shows just over 35,000 clones, 79% of them seen only once. Tumor samples were obtained before definitive surgery or chemotherapy. Material for sequencing was tumor tissue. The receptor set was obtained from a human donor with high-grade serous ovarian cancer.

The genes are TRBV25-1 and TRBJ1-3; no firm D call. Deletions cut 3 bases from V and 2 bases from J, with 11 bases between. In germline, CDR1 is MGHDK, CDR2 SYGVNS. There are 15 residues in the CDR3. The CDR3: CASSDSPVPGNTIYF. Written as DNA, the CDR3 is TGTGCCAGCAGTGATTCCCCCGTTCCTGGAAACACCATATATTTT.

The rearrangement links TRBV29-1 to TRBJ2-5; TRBD2 aligns across 8 bases. Germline values: CDR1 SQVTM, CDR2 ANQGSEA. The ends lost 7 bases at V and 5 bases at J; junction bases unmatched: 15. The length of the CDR3 is 15 residues. CDR3 region: CSARGQTSDPETQYF. The CDR3 coding sequence is TGCAGCGCCCGGGGCCAGACTAGCGATCCGGAGACCCAGTACTTC.

This chain's CDR3 is CASSPTRLGLNNEQFF. The CDR3 DNA reads as TGTGCCAGCAGTCCCACCCGACTAGGTCTTAATAATGAGCAGTTCTTC. The chain carries TRBV28 and TRBJ2-1; D possibly corresponds to TRBD2 (6 bases). The V end lost 5 bases, the J end lost 7 bases, and 21 bases lay between the germline ends. The CDR3 has 16 amino acids. Germline loops: CDR1 MDHEN, CDR2 SYDVKM. Filled out from reference TRBV28 and TRBJ2-1, the complete variable domain reads DVKVTQSSRYLVKRTGEKVFLECVQDMDHENMFWYRQDPGLGLRLIYFSYDVKMKEKGDIPEGYSVSREKKERFSLILESASTNQTSMYLCASSPTRLGLNNEQFFGPGTRLTVL.

By sample share, this clone is medium-sized. The rearrangement joins TRBV5-4 to TRBJ1-2; D is perhaps TRBD1 (5 bases). V lost 0 bases and J lost 2, with 11 bases in between. Germline V gene data show CDR1 as SGHNT and CDR2 as YYREEE (reference sequence). The CDR3 extends over 15 amino acids. In DNA form, the CDR3 reads TGTGCCAGCAGCTTGGACGTGGGGCGGAACTATGGCTACACCTTC. Its translation is CASSLDVGRNYGYTF.

The J gene is TRBJ2-3, the V gene TRBV5-1, with 7 positions matching TRBD1. Germline V gene lookup returns CDR1 SGHRS and CDR2 YFSETQ. The CDR3 spans 14 residues. V lost 5 bases, J lost 2 bases, and 5 bases stayed unmatched. The CDR3 protein is CASRKQGTTDTQYF. Written as DNA, the CDR3 is TGCGCCAGCAGAAAACAGGGGACCACAGATACGCAGTATTTT.

This sequence joins TRBV30 and TRBJ2-7, with D possibly matching TRBD1 (7 bases). The CDR3 loop spans 13 amino acids. CDR1 GTSNPN and CDR2 SVGIG come from the germline V gene (reference sequence). V was trimmed by 5 bases and J by 0 bases, leaving 11 bases between them. CDR3 sequence reads: CAWGGGLSYEQYF. The CDR3, as DNA: TGTGCCTGGGGAGGGGGCCTCTCCTACGAGCAGTACTTC. The full variable domain, in which reference TRBV30 and TRBJ2-7 provide the parts outside the CDR3, is SQTIHQWPATLVQPVGSPLSLECTVEGTSNPNLYWYRQAAGRGLQLLFYSVGIGQISSEVPQNLSASRPQDRQFILSSKKLLLSDSGFYLCAWGGGLSYEQYFGPGTRLTVT.

This chain connects TRBV11-2 to TRBJ2-1, with TRBD2 matching 13 bases. The CDR3 is made up of 15 amino acids. CDR1 and CDR2 from the germline V gene are SGHAT and FQNNGV. V trimming: 6 bases; J trimming: 6 bases; junction bases outside the gene matches: 5. Here the CDR3 DNA reads TGTGCCAGCAGGGATACTAGCGGGAGGGGCAATGAGCAGTTCTTC. It is translated as CASRDTSGRGNEQFF.

The V gene is TRBV5-4, the J gene TRBJ2-2; possible D gene TRBD1, 6 bases. V was trimmed by 2 bases and J by 6 bases, leaving 11 bases between them. The length of the CDR3 is 14 residues. Germline V gene data show CDR1 as SGHNT and CDR2 as YYREEE (reference sequence). The CDR3 region is CASSFSGDSGELFF. DNA for the CDR3: TGTGCCAGCAGCTTTTCAGGGGATTCCGGGGAGCTGTTTTTT. Full variable domain (rest looked up from reference TRBV5-4 and TRBJ2-2): ETGVTQSPTHLIKTRGQQVTLRCSSQSGHNTVSWYQQALGQGPQFIFQYYREEENGRGNFPPRFSGLQFPNYSSELNVNALELDDSALYLCASSFSGDSGELFFGEGSRLTVL.

The sample holds one count of this clone. The chain uses TRBV4-3 and TRBJ2-1; TRBD2 matches 7 bases. The CDR3 has 16 residues. Looked up from germline, CDR1 is LGHNA and CDR2 is YSLEER. V was clipped by 1 base and J by 4 bases; unmatched bases: 7. CDR3 DNA sequence: TGCGCCAGCAGCCAAGGGCAGCGGGACCCGTACAATGAGCAGTTCTTC. Translating it yields CASSQGQRDPYNEQFF.

The chain is built from TRBV27 and TRBJ2-1; TRBD2 matches at 9 bases. This CDR3 spans 12 amino acids. Per germline, CDR1 MNHEY and CDR2 SMNVEV (reference sequence). Unmatched junction bases numbered 8, after V lost 5 bases and J lost 15 bases. The CDR3 spells CASSPTSGGGFF. CDR3 DNA sequence: TGTGCCAGCAGTCCGACTAGCGGAGGGGGGTTCTTC.

The rearrangement uses TRBV7-8 and TRBJ2-7, with D maybe TRBD2 (6 bases). V was cut by 1 base and J by 0 bases, with 10 bases left in between. In germline, CDR1 is SGHVS, CDR2 FQNEAQ. There are 15 residues in the CDR3. The CDR3, as DNA: TGTGCCAGCAGCTTAGAAGGAGGGAGCTCCTACGAGCAGTACTTC. Its protein is CASSLEGGSSYEQYF.

The chain carries TRBV7-9 and TRBJ2-1; either TRBD1 or TRBD2 may fit D (5 bases each). Trimming stripped 1 base from V and 14 bases from J, with 18 bases between. The germline CDR1 and CDR2 sequences are SEHNR and FQNEAQ (reference sequence). This CDR3 has 14 amino acids. CDR3 protein: CASSLEGRVRGEFF. DNA for the CDR3: TGTGCCAGCAGCTTAGAGGGGCGGGTCCGGGGTGAGTTCTTC.

The chain couples TRBV30 to TRBJ2-7, with D maybe TRBD2 (6 bases). Germline V gene lookup returns CDR1 GTSNPN and CDR2 SVGIG (reference sequence). The V and J ends lost 1 base and 1 base respectively, with 11 bases between them. The CDR3 is made up of 14 amino acids. CDR3 nucleotides: TGTGCCTGGAGTGACCCGGGGAGGTCCTACGAGCAGTACTTC. Translating it yields CAWSDPGRSYEQYF.

The CDR3 here is CASSHTGRGGELFF. The CDR3 DNA reads as TGTGCCAGCAGCCACACAGGGAGGGGCGGGGAGCTGTTTTTT. The chain couples TRBV7-9 to TRBJ2-2, with D possibly being TRBD2 (7 bases). Germline CDR1 reads SEHNR; CDR2 reads FQNEAQ (reference sequence). The CDR3 is made up of 14 amino acids. V was shortened by 5 bases and J by 7 bases, with 14 bases between the two germline ends.

V usage is TRBV28 and J usage is TRBJ1-2; D is perhaps TRBD1 (5 bases). Germline assignment: CDR1 MDHEN and CDR2 SYDVKM. This CDR3 has 15 residues. V gave up 4 bases and J gave up 2 bases, with 14 bases separating them. In DNA form, the CDR3 reads TGTGCCAGCAGTTCACCCCCCAGGGTGAACTATGGCTACACCTTC. Amino acid sequence: CASSSPPRVNYGYTF.

This chain connects TRBV25-1 to TRBJ2-2; TRBD1 might be the D (5 bases). V lost 8 bases to trimming and J lost 0 bases, with 7 bases between them. This CDR3 contains 13 residues. Germline V gene sequence: CDR1 MGHDK, CDR2 SYGVNS. This CDR3 reads CASQGPNTGELFF. The CDR3 DNA sequence: TGTGCCAGCCAGGGTCCGAACACCGGGGAGCTGTTTTTT.

The V gene is TRBV7-7, the J gene TRBJ2-1, with D possibly matching TRBD2 (5 bases). Trimming shortened V by 5 bases and J by 0 bases, and 20 bases separated the two germline ends. The CDR3 totals 18 residues. Germline V gives CDR1 SSHAT, CDR2 FNYEAQ (reference sequence). DNA for the CDR3: TGTGCCAGCAGCCCTTACTCTTCTAGCAAGAACTCCTACAATGAGCAGTTCTTC. Translated, it gives CASSPYSSSKNSYNEQFF.

V and J are TRBV6-5 and TRBJ1-1; 9 nucleotides match TRBD1. The CDR3 spans 14 residues. J gave up 4 bases and V 10 bases, and 10 bases lay outside the gene matches. Germline V CDR1 and CDR2: MNHEY, SVGAGI. CDR3 bases: TGTGCCATAGCCGGGACAGGGAGTCCCACTGAAGCTTTCTTT. This sequence encodes CAIAGTGSPTEAFF.

The chain recombines TRBV6-5 with TRBJ2-7; D ambiguous. CDR1 MNHEY and CDR2 SVGAGI come from the germline V gene. Trimming took 6 bases from V and 7 from J, leaving 16 bases between them. The CDR3 sequence is 13 residues long. CDR3 amino acids: CASSVGLSREQYF. The CDR3 coding sequence is TGTGCCAGCAGCGTTGGTTTATCGCGGGAGCAGTACTTC.